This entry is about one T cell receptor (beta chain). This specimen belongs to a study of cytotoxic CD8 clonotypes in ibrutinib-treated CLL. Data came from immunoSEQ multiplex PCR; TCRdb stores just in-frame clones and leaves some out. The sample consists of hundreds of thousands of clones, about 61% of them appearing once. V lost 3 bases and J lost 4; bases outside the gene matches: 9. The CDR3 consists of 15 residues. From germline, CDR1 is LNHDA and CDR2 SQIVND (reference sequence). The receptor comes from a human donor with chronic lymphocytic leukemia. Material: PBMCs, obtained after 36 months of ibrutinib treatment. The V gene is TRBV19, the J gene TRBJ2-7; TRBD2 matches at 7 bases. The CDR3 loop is CASSITGGSRYEQYF. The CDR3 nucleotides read TGTGCCAGTAGTATTACTGGCGGGAGTCGGTACGAGCAGTACTTC.